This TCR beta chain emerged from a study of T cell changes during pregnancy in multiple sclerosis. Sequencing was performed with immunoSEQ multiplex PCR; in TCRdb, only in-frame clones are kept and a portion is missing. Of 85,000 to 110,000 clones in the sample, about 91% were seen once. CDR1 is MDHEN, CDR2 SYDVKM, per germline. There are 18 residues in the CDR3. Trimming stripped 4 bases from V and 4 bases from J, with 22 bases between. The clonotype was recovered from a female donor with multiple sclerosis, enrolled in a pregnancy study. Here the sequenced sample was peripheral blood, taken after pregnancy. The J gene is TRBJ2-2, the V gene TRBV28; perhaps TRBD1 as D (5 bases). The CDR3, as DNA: TGTGCCAGCAGTTCGGAGACAGAGATCACAACGCGCACCGGGGAGCTGTTTTTT. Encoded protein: CASSSETEITTRTGELFF.